A selection of T cell receptor beta chains follows, all from one sample in a study of blood T cell repertoires in COVID-19. The data were produced by immunoSEQ multiplex PCR, yet TCRdb's version contains in-frame clones alone and is incomplete. Counted here are under 300,000 clones, around 90% occurring once; the ten biggest clones make up about 2.1%. The sample comprised peripheral blood. The source of these receptors is a woman between 55 and 75 years old with COVID-19, enrolled during active disease. Each CDR3 is given with its conserved first and last residue. D genes are given only for firm matches. Clone size is not always given. Where it is, it says once, few, many or a class for expanded clones.

J | size | V | D | DNA | CDR3
TRBJ2-1 | - | TRBV19 | - | TGTGCCAGTAGTATAGGGGGCCGAAGGGGTGAGCAGTTCTTC | CASSIGGRRGEQFF
TRBJ2-6 | - | TRBV18 | - | TGTGCCAGCTCGCCGACAGGCCCTGGGGCCAACGTCCTGACTTTC | CASSPTGPGANVLTF
TRBJ2-3 | - | TRBV5-1 | - | TGCGCCAGCAGCCCAACTAGCACAGATACGCAGTATTTT | CASSPTSTDTQYF
TRBJ2-5 | few | TRBV9 | TRBD2 | TGTGCCAGCAGCGTGGGACTAGCAGAGACCCAGTACTTC | CASSVGLAETQYF
TRBJ1-1 | - | TRBV4-1 | TRBD1 | TGCGCCAGCAGCCAAGAAGGGACAGGGAGGACTGAAGCTTTCTTT | CASSQEGTGRTEAFF
TRBJ1-2 | - | TRBV19 | - | TGTGCCAGTAGGGATGGCGGCTCCTCCTATGGCTACACCTTC | CASRDGGSSYGYTF
TRBJ1-3 | once | TRBV6-5 | TRBD1 | TGTGCCAGCAGTTACTCGGACAGGAGTGGAAACACCATATATTTT | CASSYSDRSGNTIYF
TRBJ2-1 | - | TRBV5-1 | - | TGCGCCAGCAGCTCCAGTCTGGGGGGATCCTACAATGAGCAGTTCTTC | CASSSSLGGSYNEQFF
TRBJ2-7 | - | TRBV19 | TRBD1 | TGTGCCAGTAGTAAAGGACAGGGGGCGAACTACGAGCAGTACTTC | CASSKGQGANYEQYF
TRBJ1-2 | - | TRBV28 | - | TGTGCCAGCAGCCGGACAACCCCAGGCTACACCTTC | CASSRTTPGYTF
TRBJ1-1 | - | TRBV7-2 | - | TGTGCCAGCAGCTCCCCCCCCGCAGGGAACACTGAAGCTTTCTTT | CASSSPPAGNTEAFF
TRBJ1-3 | few | TRBV30 | - | TGTGCCTGGAGATTGGACAACTCTGGAAACACCATATATTTT | CAWRLDNSGNTIYF
TRBJ1-5 | - | TRBV18 | - | TGTGCCAGCTCACCAGGGGGGAATCAGCCCCAGCATTTT | CASSPGGNQPQHF
TRBJ1-1 | - | TRBV29-1 | - | TGCAGCGTTGTCCCGAGGGATACTGAAGCTTTCTTT | CSVVPRDTEAFF
TRBJ1-1 | - | TRBV6-2/TRBV6-3 | - | TGTGCCAGCAGTTACTCGGGTGCTGGAGTGAACACTGAAGCTTTCTTT | CASSYSGAGVNTEAFF
TRBJ1-2 | - | TRBV7-2 | - | TGTGCCAGCAGCTTATCGGCGTCAGGGGTTCATGGCTACACCTTC | CASSLSASGVHGYTF
TRBJ2-3 | once | TRBV30 | TRBD2 | TGTGCCTGGCGCACCCCTAGCCCCGGGACTAGTCCAACAGATACGCAGTATTTT | CAWRTPSPGTSPTDTQYF
TRBJ2-7 | - | TRBV7-2 | TRBD2 | TGTGCCAGCAGCAAGGGGTTAGAGCGGGGGAGGCAGTACTTC | CASSKGLERGRQYF
TRBJ1-2 | - | TRBV4-1 | TRBD1 | TGCGCCAGCAGCCAACTTCCCCGGGACAGGGATGGTGGCTACACCTTC | CASSQLPRDRDGGYTF
TRBJ2-7 | - | TRBV27 | - | TGTGCCAGCAGCCGCCGGGACAACTACGAGCAGTACTTC | CASSRRDNYEQYF
TRBJ1-5 | - | TRBV3-1/TRBV3-2 | - | TGTGCCAGCAGCCACCAGGGAAGCAATCAGCCCCAGCATTTT | CASSHQGSNQPQHF
TRBJ1-4 | - | TRBV7-2 | TRBD1 | TGTGCCAGCAGCTTGCCAAGACAGGGGTATGAAAAACTGTTTTTT | CASSLPRQGYEKLFF